Shown below are 17 T cell receptor beta chains from a single sample sequenced in a study of T cell repertoires in cytomegalovirus infection. What these receptors recognize is not known. Using its own MiXCR run on the reads, TCRdb lists one record per CDR3 protein. The sample lists a few hundred thousand distinct CDR3 sequences; approximately 40% were seen once. This material consisted of cultured PBMCs, taken from culture after CMV antigen stimulation. These receptors were taken from a human donor in good health (CMV status not recorded). Some clones in this sample may be carry-over from other donors' samples.

The sample holds many counts of this clonotype. J is TRBJ1-1 and V is TRBV12-3 or TRBV12-4; no clear D gene. V shed 5 bases and J shed 1 base, with 5 bases lying between them. The CDR3 is 12 amino acids. Here the CDR3 DNA reads TGTGCCAGCAGTCTTCAGAACACTGAAGCTTTCTTT. It encodes CASSLQNTEAFF.

This clonotype was seen a single time. The chain employs TRBV2 and TRBJ1-5, with D possibly matching TRBD1 (6 bases). The germline CDR1 and CDR2 sequences are SNHLY and FYNNEI. V was cut by 5 bases and J by 6 bases, with 17 bases left in between. This CDR3 comprises 15 residues. This chain's CDR3 is CASSFETGSGQPQHF. CDR3 nucleotide sequence: TGTGCCAGCAGTTTTGAGACAGGCTCAGGTCAGCCCCAGCATTTT.

The chain couples TRBV28 to TRBJ1-6; 8 nucleotides line up with TRBD1. Germline assignment: CDR1 MDHEN and CDR2 SYDVKM. The CDR3 spans 15 residues. The V gene end was trimmed by 5 bases and the J gene end by 7 bases; junction bases not matched to a gene: 7. DNA for the CDR3: TGTGCCAGCAGTCCATGGACAGGGTGGAATTCACCCCTCCACTTT. The encoded protein is CASSPWTGWNSPLHF.

V usage is TRBV5-6 and J usage is TRBJ1-1; possible D gene TRBD1, 5 bases. Germline CDR1 and CDR2: SGHDT and YYEEEE. The CDR3 runs 14 residues. Trimming took 6 bases from V and 3 from J, leaving 15 bases between them. CDR3 protein: CASTHRGGDTEAFF. CDR3 nucleotide sequence: TGTGCCAGCACCCACCGGGGGGGGGACACTGAAGCTTTCTTT.

The chain is built from TRBV12-3 or TRBV12-4 and TRBJ1-1; D gene uncertain. CDR3 length: 12 amino acids. V was shortened by 3 bases and J by 6 bases, with 8 bases between the two germline ends. This chain's CDR3 is CASSFGRAEAFF. As DNA, the CDR3 is TGTGCCAGCAGTTTTGGACGGGCTGAAGCTTTCTTT.

The chain uses TRBV6-5 and TRBJ2-7; D is perhaps TRBD2 (5 bases). This CDR3 has 15 amino acids. Trimming shortened V by 5 bases and J by 2 bases, and 16 bases separated the two germline ends. The germline CDR1 and CDR2 sequences are MNHEY and SVGAGI. The CDR3 sequence: CASSLSGYLAYEQYF. CDR3 sequence (DNA): TGTGCCAGCAGTCTCTCGGGGTACTTAGCCTACGAGCAGTACTTC.

This clonotype came up many times. The chain couples TRBV7-2 to TRBJ1-6; D is unresolved. CDR1 is SGHTA, CDR2 FQGNSA, per germline. V was cut by 8 bases and J by 10 bases, with 9 bases left in between. The CDR3 is made up of 11 amino acids. The CDR3 nucleotides read TGTGCCAGCGGAGCAAACTCACCCCTCCACTTT. It yields the protein CASGANSPLHF.

The table lists this clonotype with a few counts. The chain has TRBV7-9 and TRBJ2-5; no reliable D call. CDR1 and CDR2 from the germline V gene are SEHNR and FQNEAQ (reference sequence). V was shortened by 3 bases and J by 0 bases, with 5 bases between the two germline ends. This CDR3 is 13 amino acids long. For the CDR3, the DNA is TGTGCCAGCAGCTTGCACGACCAAGAGACCCAGTACTTC. This gives the protein CASSLHDQETQYF.

The chain uses TRBV12-3 or TRBV12-4 and TRBJ1-2; 9 positions match TRBD1. Germline trimming cut 5 bases from V and 8 bases from J; bases unmatched to any gene: 18. The CDR3 contains 17 residues. CDR3 in amino acids: CASSESGQGWGLGGYTF. In nucleotides, the CDR3 is TGTGCCAGCAGTGAGTCGGGACAGGGTTGGGGACTGGGCGGCTACACCTTC.

V is TRBV2 and J is TRBJ2-1; D might be TRBD2 (5 bases). V dropped 5 bases and J dropped 0 bases, with 11 bases sitting between them. This CDR3 has 15 amino acids. Germline loops: CDR1 SNHLY, CDR2 FYNNEI. The CDR3 sequence is CASSPRRSSYNEQFF. The CDR3 DNA reads as TGTGCCAGCAGTCCTAGGAGGAGCTCCTACAATGAGCAGTTCTTC.

This clonotype was recorded a few times. The rearrangement joins TRBV28 to TRBJ2-7; D may match TRBD1 or TRBD2 (5 bases each). Germline V gene sequence: CDR1 MDHEN, CDR2 SYDVKM. Trimming left V 6 bases short and J 0 bases short, with 18 bases between. This CDR3 contains 16 residues. CDR3 loop: CASRLGAVPNSYEQYF. The CDR3 coding sequence is TGTGCCAGCAGACTAGGGGCGGTCCCCAACTCCTACGAGCAGTACTTC.

The genes are TRBV27 and TRBJ2-1, with D uncertain. This CDR3 comprises 16 residues. CDR1 is MNHEY and CDR2 is SMNVEV in the germline V gene (reference sequence). Trimming cost V 8 bases and J 6 bases, with 23 bases left between them. In nucleotides, the CDR3 is TGTGCCAGCTGCCGCTTAACGGGTGATACCCCCAATGAGCAGTTCTTC. Translation: CASCRLTGDTPNEQFF.

The V call is TRBV28, the J call TRBJ1-5; 9 bases map to TRBD1. The germline V gene encodes CDR1 MDHEN and CDR2 SYDVKM. The ends lost 6 bases at V and 7 bases at J; junction bases unmatched: 16. The CDR3 contains 17 residues. DNA for the CDR3: TGTGCCAGCAGCAAGGACAGGGGAAGGTTCAGAGCCCAGCCCCAGCATTTT. Translated: CASSKDRGRFRAQPQHF.

V is TRBV20-1 and J is TRBJ2-5; the match to TRBD2 covers 10 bases. This CDR3 spans 16 amino acids. The germline V gene has CDR1 DFQATT and CDR2 SNEGSKA (reference sequence). The junction had 11 bases not matched to a gene; V was cut back by 4 bases and J by 3 bases. The CDR3 sequence: CSATIIAGGPKETQYF. As DNA, the CDR3 is TGCAGTGCTACCATTATAGCGGGAGGACCCAAAGAGACCCAGTACTTC.

This clonotype was seen many times. This chain connects TRBV11-2 to TRBJ1-2; D is undetermined. CDR3 length: 12 residues. V lost 5 bases, J lost 5 bases, and 9 bases lay in between. Germline V gives CDR1 SGHAT, CDR2 FQNNGV. CDR3 sequence (DNA): TGTGCCAGCAGCCCCGAGGGTTATGGCTACACCTTC. Amino acid sequence: CASSPEGYGYTF.

V and J are TRBV20-1 and TRBJ2-6; 7 bases align to TRBD1. Germline V gives CDR1 DFQATT, CDR2 SNEGSKA (reference sequence). The CDR3 length is 16 residues. Trimming removed 5 bases from V and 0 bases from J; junction bases left unmatched: 7. CDR3 nucleotide sequence: TGCAGTGCTCCTGACAGGGATCGCTCTGGGGCCAACGTCCTGACTTTC. Protein: CSAPDRDRSGANVLTF.

This rearrangement joins TRBV11-2 to TRBJ2-3; D may be TRBD2 (7 bases). Looked up from germline, CDR1 is SGHAT and CDR2 is FQNNGV. The CDR3 totals 16 residues. V lost 3 bases, J lost 0 bases, and 13 bases lay in between. This CDR3 is CASSFRGRGSTDTQYF. CDR3 in DNA: TGTGCCAGCAGCTTCCGGGGGAGGGGGAGCACAGATACGCAGTATTTT.